This TCR beta chain was recorded in a study of regulatory T cells in long-lasting Graves disease. Whole-study findings and limits: TCR diversity was lower in persistent Graves' patients than in newly diagnosed ones.

Described time point: persistent/refractory GD, antithyroid drugs over 5 years with positive TRAb. The TCR library was prepared using RNA isolated from PBMCs. Building of the TCR beta libraries involved iRepertoire HTBI primers and Arm-PCR of CDR3 regions. Using its own MiXCR run on the multiplex PCR reads, TCRdb lists one record per CDR3 protein. The sample yields over 300,000 distinct CDR3 sequences, roughly a fifth seen once. The table lists this clonotype with a few counts. The antigen is not known. The TCR comes from a female donor with Graves disease. The material was peripheral blood mononuclear cells (PBMCs), obtained when the disease was refractory, from a patient treated with antithyroid drugs.

DNA for the CDR3: TGTGCCAGCAGTGAAGCAGGACTAGCGGGACGTTACGAGCAGTACTTC. Its protein is CASSEAGLAGRYEQYF. The chain uses TRBV25-1 and TRBJ2-7; TRBD2 agrees at 12 bases. CDR3 length: 16 residues. Germline V gene sequence: CDR1 MGHDK, CDR2 SYGVNS. J was trimmed by 4 bases and V by 2 bases; bases with no gene match: 6.